Listed below are T cell receptor beta chains from one sample, sequenced in a study of response to subunit inactivated influenza vaccine. TCRdb recomputed calls from the RT-PCR reads with MiXCR, one row per CDR3 protein. The data hold roughly 650,000 distinct CDR3 sequences, with around 15% observed a single time. The sequenced sample was PBMCs from blood, obtained 14 to 15 days before vaccination. These receptors originate from a man aged 50 to 59 who received an inactivated influenza vaccine. Both conserved end residues are part of each CDR3. Each record gives: clone size, V gene, J gene, CDR3 protein. Rows give clone size only sometimes, using once, few, many, or a class for an expanded clone.

abundance: .; v_gene: TRBV7-2; j_gene: TRBJ2-7; CDR3aa: CASSFQGVRPYEQYF
abundance: few; v_gene: TRBV6-5; j_gene: TRBJ2-7; CDR3aa: CASSYTFRGSVEQYF
abundance: .; v_gene: TRBV12-3/TRBV12-4; j_gene: TRBJ1-3; CDR3aa: CATQTNSGNTIYF
abundance: many; v_gene: TRBV4-3; j_gene: TRBJ2-4; CDR3aa: CASSQDLGANIQYF
abundance: .; v_gene: TRBV7-9; j_gene: TRBJ2-7; CDR3aa: CASSTGLAGGYEQYF
abundance: few; v_gene: TRBV20-1; j_gene: TRBJ2-3; CDR3aa: CSTERTSGRDTQYF
abundance: few; v_gene: TRBV7-2; j_gene: TRBJ2-1; CDR3aa: CASSLMRAGGSYNEQFF
abundance: .; v_gene: TRBV6-1; j_gene: TRBJ2-7; CDR3aa: CASREWGSQDEQYF
abundance: .; v_gene: TRBV6-1; j_gene: TRBJ2-1; CDR3aa: CASSGGFLSGNEQFF
abundance: few; v_gene: TRBV7-8; j_gene: TRBJ2-3; CDR3aa: CASSLTQYRGDTQYF
abundance: few; v_gene: TRBV7-8; j_gene: TRBJ2-7; CDR3aa: CAAGTLYEQYF
abundance: .; v_gene: TRBV20-1; j_gene: TRBJ2-7; CDR3aa: CSARDQRSGQGTLEQYF
abundance: .; v_gene: TRBV9; j_gene: TRBJ2-2; CDR3aa: CASSFEATGELFF
abundance: .; v_gene: TRBV28; j_gene: TRBJ2-3; CDR3aa: CASIPGGPSTDTQYF
abundance: many; v_gene: TRBV6-2/TRBV6-3; j_gene: TRBJ2-3; CDR3aa: CASRIGGDTQYF
abundance: many; v_gene: TRBV20-1; j_gene: TRBJ2-7; CDR3aa: CSARDLGRELHEQYF
abundance: .; v_gene: TRBV18; j_gene: TRBJ2-1; CDR3aa: CASSPPGSGSYEQFF
abundance: .; v_gene: TRBV4-3; j_gene: TRBJ2-7; CDR3aa: CASSQDTGTSGSVEQYF
abundance: .; v_gene: TRBV24-1; j_gene: TRBJ2-1; CDR3aa: CATSLSGSRYNEQFF
abundance: few; v_gene: TRBV12-3/TRBV12-4; j_gene: TRBJ1-2; CDR3aa: CARDLPGGPLANYGYTF
abundance: .; v_gene: TRBV7-2; j_gene: TRBJ2-3; CDR3aa: CASSLGSNNADTQYF
abundance: few; v_gene: TRBV20-1; j_gene: TRBJ1-2; CDR3aa: CSARNRLGSIPF
abundance: .; v_gene: TRBV20-1; j_gene: TRBJ2-3; CDR3aa: CSARTALSGRAGGLDTQYF
abundance: .; v_gene: TRBV7-6; j_gene: TRBJ2-5; CDR3aa: CASSGGVQGQETQYF
abundance: .; v_gene: TRBV7-2; j_gene: TRBJ2-7; CDR3aa: CASSTLKTGHEQYF
abundance: few; v_gene: TRBV25-1; j_gene: TRBJ2-7; CDR3aa: CASSDKQGPTYEQYF
abundance: few; v_gene: TRBV25-1; j_gene: TRBJ2-2; CDR3aa: CASSDGLGDTGELFF
abundance: many; v_gene: TRBV29-1; j_gene: TRBJ2-1; CDR3aa: CSVARWDLGNEQFF
abundance: many; v_gene: TRBV5-1; j_gene: TRBJ1-5; CDR3aa: CASSCPVGNQPQHF
abundance: few; v_gene: TRBV12-3/TRBV12-4; j_gene: TRBJ1-5; CDR3aa: CASSLARSQPQHF
abundance: few; v_gene: TRBV29-1; j_gene: TRBJ2-5; CDR3aa: CSVAVSRETQYF
abundance: few; v_gene: TRBV10-3; j_gene: TRBJ2-7; CDR3aa: CAITDAPGQGIHEQYF
abundance: .; v_gene: TRBV20-1; j_gene: TRBJ2-5; CDR3aa: CSARVAGLQETQYF
abundance: .; v_gene: TRBV10-3; j_gene: TRBJ2-3; CDR3aa: CAISGELAGTQYF
abundance: few; v_gene: TRBV27; j_gene: TRBJ2-1; CDR3aa: CASTVSSSYNEQFF
abundance: .; v_gene: TRBV5-1; j_gene: TRBJ1-5; CDR3aa: CASTSLGNQPQHF
abundance: few; v_gene: TRBV20-1; j_gene: TRBJ2-6; CDR3aa: CSALEGGTGANVLTF
abundance: many; v_gene: TRBV20-1; j_gene: TRBJ2-7; CDR3aa: CSARALEYEQYF
abundance: many; v_gene: TRBV4-2; j_gene: TRBJ1-6; CDR3aa: CASSQAQGNSPLHF
abundance: .; v_gene: TRBV7-9; j_gene: TRBJ1-3; CDR3aa: CASSLVPAGNTIYF
abundance: few; v_gene: TRBV12-3/TRBV12-4; j_gene: TRBJ1-1; CDR3aa: CASIRDFMNTEAFF
abundance: few; v_gene: TRBV7-7; j_gene: TRBJ2-3; CDR3aa: CASSAGTSADTQYF
abundance: .; v_gene: TRBV2; j_gene: TRBJ2-2; CDR3aa: CASSWTSGELFF
abundance: few; v_gene: TRBV4-2; j_gene: TRBJ2-3; CDR3aa: CASSRLAGGSSTDTQYF
abundance: .; v_gene: TRBV4-2; j_gene: TRBJ2-7; CDR3aa: CASSQVFREPSYEQYF
abundance: few; v_gene: TRBV29-1; j_gene: TRBJ2-7; CDR3aa: CSVEEGWEQYF
abundance: many; v_gene: TRBV7-2; j_gene: TRBJ2-2; CDR3aa: CASSLVRNTGELFF
abundance: many; v_gene: TRBV12-3/TRBV12-4; j_gene: TRBJ1-5; CDR3aa: CASSSQGVGNQPQHF